A single sample gave rise to the 8 T cell receptor beta chains below, sequenced in a study of cytomegalovirus exposure and HLA in healthy donors. The table came from immunoSEQ multiplex PCR; TCRdb's copy has only in-frame clones and leaves some out. The sample carries under 250,000 clones, about 87% recorded once. Sequenced input: PBMCs. The receptor set was obtained from a man aged 18 to 35 in good health and CMV-seronegative.

The V and J genes are TRBV21-1 and TRBJ1-2. TRBV21-1 is annotated as a pseudogene. The CDR3 runs to 15 residues. Here the CDR3 reads CASSKEFKRAISYTF. CDR3 DNA sequence: TGTGCCAGCAGCAAAGAGTTTAAGAGAGCAATATCGTACACCTTC.

The chain carries TRBV7-2 and TRBJ2-3; 7 bases agree with TRBD2. The CDR3 has 16 residues. Germline V gene sequence: CDR1 SGHTA, CDR2 FQGNSA. With 1 base clipped from V and 9 bases from J, the junction kept 13 bases outside the gene matches. DNA for the CDR3: TGTGCCAGCAGCTTAGGTGGACTAGGTTCTCTTGGGACGCAGTATTTT. It is translated as CASSLGGLGSLGTQYF.

The V call is TRBV6-4, the J call TRBJ1-1; 9 nucleotides match TRBD1. This CDR3 contains 13 residues. V dropped 11 bases and J dropped 3; count of bases not matched to a gene: 7. Looked up from germline, CDR1 is MRHNA and CDR2 is SNTAGT. The CDR3 loop is CAGVRDRDTEAFF. The CDR3 DNA sequence: TGTGCCGGGGTCAGGGACAGGGACACTGAAGCTTTCTTT.

This clone was seen only a few times. The rearrangement links TRBV9 to TRBJ2-5, with TRBD2 identical over 7 bases. V shed 3 bases, J shed 4 bases, and the junction held 6 bases outside the gene matches. Germline values: CDR1 SGDLS, CDR2 YYNGEE. The CDR3 loop spans 14 amino acids. CDR3 DNA sequence: TGTGCCAGCAGCGCCCGAGCGGGGAGAGAGACCCAGTACTTC. Protein product: CASSARAGRETQYF.

The chain employs TRBV28 and TRBJ1-5; weak D call: TRBD1 (6 bases). The CDR3 spans 12 residues. Germline assignment: CDR1 MDHEN and CDR2 SYDVKM. Trimming removed 9 bases at V and 6 bases at J, with 12 bases between. CDR3 nucleotide sequence: TGTGCCAGTTGTGGGGGCAGTCAGCCCCAGCATTTT. Translated, it gives CASCGGSQPQHF.

This chain connects TRBV18 to TRBJ1-5; D might be TRBD1 (5 bases). This CDR3 has 16 amino acids. CDR1 and CDR2 (germline): KGHSH, LQKENI. V dropped 3 bases and J dropped 2 bases, with 14 bases sitting between them. The DNA of the CDR3 is TGTGCCAGCTCACCGGGAGTGGGAGGGGGCAATCAGCCCCAGCATTTT. This encodes CASSPGVGGGNQPQHF.

V usage is TRBV5-1 and J usage is TRBJ1-4; D might be TRBD1 (6 bases). The ends were cut back, 5 bases at V and 0 bases at J, with 20 bases in the middle. The CDR3 contains 18 residues. Per germline, CDR1 SGHRS and CDR2 YFSETQ. The CDR3 protein is CASRSGEQALATNEKLFF. The CDR3 DNA is TGCGCCAGCAGGTCAGGGGAACAAGCCCTTGCAACTAATGAAAAACTGTTTTTT.

This clone was found a few times. The CDR3 reads CASSRGVMRDEQFF. CDR3 sequence (DNA): TGCGCCAGCAGCCGCGGGGTTATGCGTGATGAGCAGTTCTTC. The chain joins TRBV5-1 to TRBJ2-1; a possible D gene is TRBD2 (6 bases). Trimming removed 4 bases from V and 8 bases from J, with 16 bases in between. The CDR3 is 14 residues long. The V gene's germline CDR1 is SGHRS and CDR2 YFSETQ.